The entry below gives a single TCR beta chain sequence along with its context. CDR3 length: 12 amino acids. The germline gives CDR1 SGHTA, CDR2 FQGNSA. Trimming took off 8 bases at V and 7 bases at J, with 12 bases between the two ends. MiXCR, run by TCRdb on the RT-PCR reads, gives a single entry per CDR3 protein. This sample has fewer than 800,000 distinct CDR3 sequences; about 14% occur once, and the top ten carry 3.6%. Sequencing was performed on memory CD4+ T cells from blood. This rearrangement joins TRBV7-2 to TRBJ2-1, with unresolved D. The sequence derives from a female donor in good health, serving as a healthy control. The DNA for the CDR3 is TGTGCCAGCGGACGATTTGTAAATGAGCAGTTCTTC. Translated: CASGRFVNEQFF.